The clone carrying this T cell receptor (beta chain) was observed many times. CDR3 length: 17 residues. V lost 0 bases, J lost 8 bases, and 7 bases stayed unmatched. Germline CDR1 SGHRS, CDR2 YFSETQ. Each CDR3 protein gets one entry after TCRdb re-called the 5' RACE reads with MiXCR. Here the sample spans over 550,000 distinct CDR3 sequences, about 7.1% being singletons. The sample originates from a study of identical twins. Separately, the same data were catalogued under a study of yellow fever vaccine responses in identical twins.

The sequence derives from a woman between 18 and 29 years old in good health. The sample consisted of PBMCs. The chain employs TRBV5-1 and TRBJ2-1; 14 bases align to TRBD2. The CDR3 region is CASSLGLAGGPFDEQFF. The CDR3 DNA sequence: TGCGCCAGCAGCTTGGGACTAGCGGGGGGGCCTTTCGATGAGCAGTTCTTC.